The subject of this entry is one T cell receptor (beta chain). Specified time point: cycle 4 day 1 (C4D1), after around six weeks of nivolumab. Brentuximab vedotin exposure varied among the patients, all of whom had relapsed after autologous stem cell transplantation. The assay was immunoSEQ multiplex PCR, and TCRdb's table has in-frame clones only and misses some. The sample shows approximately 39,000 clones, 70% to 80% of them seen only once. These data come from a study of PD-1 blockade in classical Hodgkin lymphoma. This clonotype was obtained from a human donor with classical Hodgkin lymphoma. Sequencing used peripheral blood mononuclear cells (PBMCs), obtained before the fourth cycle of nivolumab.

The CDR3 DNA is TGTGCCAGCAGCGTAACAGTCGTGAACACTGAAGCTTTCTTT. Its translation: CASSVTVVNTEAFF. The chain couples TRBV9 to TRBJ1-1; D is unclear. The V end lost 1 base, the J end lost 0 bases, and 7 bases lay between the germline ends. The CDR3 is 14 residues long. Germline V gene sequence: CDR1 SGDLS, CDR2 YYNGEE.